This T cell receptor (beta chain) emerged from a study of T cell changes during pregnancy in multiple sclerosis. Germline assignment: CDR1 KGHSH and CDR2 LQKENI. V was clipped by 6 bases and J by 8 bases, with 14 bases between them. The CDR3 extends over 13 amino acids. The assay was immunoSEQ multiplex PCR, and TCRdb's table has in-frame clones only and misses some. The data show under 100,000 clones, with 85% to 95% seen just once and around 1.7% held by the top ten. The sample here was peripheral blood, taken in the first trimester of pregnancy. The clonotype was recovered from a female donor in good health, enrolled as a control in a pregnancy study. This rearrangement joins TRBV18 to TRBJ1-5; unclear D gene. The CDR3 DNA follows: TGTGCCAGCTCGGGAGCCAACCTTGAGCCCCAGCATTTT. Translated, it gives CASSGANLEPQHF.